The clone carrying this TCR beta chain appeared a single time. The table came from immunoSEQ multiplex PCR; TCRdb's copy has only in-frame clones and leaves some out. The table lists about 130,000 clones, approximately 88% of them singletons. These data belong to a study of blood T cell repertoires in COVID-19. CDR1 and CDR2 (germline): SGHRS, YFSETQ. Unmatched junction bases numbered 13, after V lost 0 bases and J lost 5 bases. The CDR3 spans 17 residues. The sequenced sample was peripheral blood. The rearrangement links TRBV5-1 to TRBJ2-7; 8 positions match TRBD1. The receptor's source is a woman aged 25 to 39 who had recovered from COVID-19. CDR3 amino acids: CASSLDFETGVENEQYF. The DNA for the CDR3 is TGCGCCAGCAGCTTGGACTTTGAGACAGGGGTCGAAAACGAGCAGTACTTC.